This T cell receptor (beta chain) was captured in a study of cytomegalovirus exposure and HLA in healthy donors. Use of 60 Vbeta and 13 Jbeta primers characterized the PCR. Using immunoSEQ multiplex PCR, the repertoire was profiled, and TCRdb retains in-frame clones only, with some absent. The sample records 200,000 or so clones, more than 75% being singletons. This sequence was found in a woman aged 45-60 years in good health and CMV-seropositive. The specimen sequenced was PBMCs.

The CDR3 loop reads CASSLDSSSGANVLTF. CDR3 bases: TGTGCCAGCAGCTTGGACAGTTCCTCTGGGGCCAACGTCCTGACTTTC. This sequence joins TRBV5-4 and TRBJ2-6, with D uncertain. The CDR3 has 16 residues. Germline V gene lookup returns CDR1 SGHNT and CDR2 YYREEE (reference sequence). V was shortened by 0 bases and J by 0 bases, with 7 bases between the two germline ends. The full variable domain, its missing parts supplied by reference TRBV5-4 and TRBJ2-6, is ETGVTQSPTHLIKTRGQQVTLRCSSQSGHNTVSWYQQALGQGPQFIFQYYREEENGRGNFPPRFSGLQFPNYSSELNVNALELDDSALYLCASSLDSSSGANVLTFGAGSRLTVL.